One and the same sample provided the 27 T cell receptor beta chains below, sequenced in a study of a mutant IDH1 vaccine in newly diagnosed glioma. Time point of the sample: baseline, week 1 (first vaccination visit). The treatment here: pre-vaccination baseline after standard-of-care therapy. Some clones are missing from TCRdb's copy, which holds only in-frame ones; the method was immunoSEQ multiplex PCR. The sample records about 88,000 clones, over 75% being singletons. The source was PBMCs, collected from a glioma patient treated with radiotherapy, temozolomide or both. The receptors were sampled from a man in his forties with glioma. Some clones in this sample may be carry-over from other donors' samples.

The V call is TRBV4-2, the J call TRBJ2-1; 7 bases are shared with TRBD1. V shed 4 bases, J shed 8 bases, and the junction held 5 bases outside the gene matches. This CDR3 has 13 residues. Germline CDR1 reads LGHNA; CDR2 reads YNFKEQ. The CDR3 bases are TGTGCCAGCAGCCTGGGACAGCTCTATGAGCAGTTCTTC. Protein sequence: CASSLGQLYEQFF.

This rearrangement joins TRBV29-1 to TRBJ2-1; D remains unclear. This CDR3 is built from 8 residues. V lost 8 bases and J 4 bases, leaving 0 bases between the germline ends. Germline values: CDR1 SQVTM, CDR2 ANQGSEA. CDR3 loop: CSYNEQFF. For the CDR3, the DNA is TGCAGCTACAATGAGCAGTTCTTC.

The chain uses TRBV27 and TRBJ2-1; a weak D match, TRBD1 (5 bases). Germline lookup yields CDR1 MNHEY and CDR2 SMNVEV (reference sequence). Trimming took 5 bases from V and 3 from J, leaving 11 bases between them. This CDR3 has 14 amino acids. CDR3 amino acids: CASSLQGLYNEQFF. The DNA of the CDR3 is TGTGCCAGCAGTCTTCAGGGCCTCTACAATGAGCAGTTCTTC.

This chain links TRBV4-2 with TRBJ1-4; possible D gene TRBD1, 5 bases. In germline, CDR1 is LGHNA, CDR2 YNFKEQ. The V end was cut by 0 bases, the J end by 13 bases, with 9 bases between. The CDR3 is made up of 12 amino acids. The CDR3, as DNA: TGTGCCAGCAGCCAAGAGGGAGGGGTACTGTTTTTT. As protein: CASSQEGGVLFF.

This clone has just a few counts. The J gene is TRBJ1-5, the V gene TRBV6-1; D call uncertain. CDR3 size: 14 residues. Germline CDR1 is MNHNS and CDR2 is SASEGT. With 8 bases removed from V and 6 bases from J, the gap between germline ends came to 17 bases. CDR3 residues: CASGKTGLGQPQHF. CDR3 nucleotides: TGTGCCAGCGGGAAGACTGGGCTCGGTCAGCCCCAGCATTTT.

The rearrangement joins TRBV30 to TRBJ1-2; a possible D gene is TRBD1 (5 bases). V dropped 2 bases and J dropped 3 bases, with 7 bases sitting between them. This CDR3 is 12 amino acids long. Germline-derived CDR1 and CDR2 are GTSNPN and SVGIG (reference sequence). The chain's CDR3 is CAWSRGDYGYTF. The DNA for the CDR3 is TGTGCCTGGAGTCGGGGCGACTATGGCTACACCTTC.

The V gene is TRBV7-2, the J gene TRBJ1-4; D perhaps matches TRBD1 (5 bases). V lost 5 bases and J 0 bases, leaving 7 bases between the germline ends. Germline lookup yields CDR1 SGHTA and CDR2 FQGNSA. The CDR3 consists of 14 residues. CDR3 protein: CASSKQATNEKLFF. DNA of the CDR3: TGTGCCAGCAGCAAACAGGCAACTAATGAAAAACTGTTTTTT. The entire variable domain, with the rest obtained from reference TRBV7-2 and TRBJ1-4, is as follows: GAGVSQSPSNKVTEKGKDVELRCDPISGHTALYWYRQSLGQGLEFLIYFQGNSAPDKSGLPSDRFSAERTGGSVSTLTIQRTQQEDSAVYLCASSKQATNEKLFFGSGTQLSVL.

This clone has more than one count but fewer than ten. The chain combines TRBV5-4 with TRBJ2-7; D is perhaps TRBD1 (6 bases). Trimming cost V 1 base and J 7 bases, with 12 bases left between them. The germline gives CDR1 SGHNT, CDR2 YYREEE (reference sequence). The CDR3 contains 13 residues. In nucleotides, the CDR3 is TGTGCCAGCAGCTTGAGTGGCGGACAGGAGCAGTACTTC. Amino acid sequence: CASSLSGGQEQYF.

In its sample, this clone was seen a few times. DNA for the CDR3: TGTGCCAGCAGCCAACAGGGTTCCACTGAAGCTTTCTTT. It codes for CASSQQGSTEAFF. V gene TRBV6-5 combines with J gene TRBJ1-1; weak D call: TRBD1 (6 bases). The CDR3 has 13 residues. Germline V CDR1 and CDR2: MNHEY, SVGAGI. Between the trimmed V and J ends, which lost 6 bases and 4 bases, there was a span of 12 bases.

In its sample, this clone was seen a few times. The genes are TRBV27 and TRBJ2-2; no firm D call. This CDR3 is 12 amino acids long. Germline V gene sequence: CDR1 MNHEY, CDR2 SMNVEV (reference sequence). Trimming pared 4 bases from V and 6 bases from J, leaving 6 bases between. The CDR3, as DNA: TGTGCCAGCAGTTCCTTATCCGGGGAGCTGTTTTTT. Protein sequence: CASSSLSGELFF.

The CDR3: CASRSPGSTGNTIYF. The CDR3 region has the DNA TGTGCCAGCAGATCCCCGGGATCCACCGGAAACACCATATATTTT. The chain joins TRBV6-1 to TRBJ1-3; D is ambiguous. Looked up from germline, CDR1 is MNHNS and CDR2 is SASEGT. V lost 6 bases, J lost 4 bases, and 16 bases lay in between. The CDR3 runs 15 residues.

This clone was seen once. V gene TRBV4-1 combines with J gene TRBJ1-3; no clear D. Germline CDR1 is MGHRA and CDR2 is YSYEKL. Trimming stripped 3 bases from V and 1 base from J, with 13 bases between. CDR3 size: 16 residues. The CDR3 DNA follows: TGCGCCAGCAGCCACTCCACCCGGGGTTCTGGAAACACCATATATTTT. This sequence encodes CASSHSTRGSGNTIYF.

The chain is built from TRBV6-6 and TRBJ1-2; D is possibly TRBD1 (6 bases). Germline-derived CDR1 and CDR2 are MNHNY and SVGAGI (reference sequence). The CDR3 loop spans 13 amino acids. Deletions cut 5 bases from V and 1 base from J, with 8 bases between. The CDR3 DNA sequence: TGTGCCAGCAGTCGGGACATTAACTATGGCTACACCTTC. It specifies CASSRDINYGYTF.

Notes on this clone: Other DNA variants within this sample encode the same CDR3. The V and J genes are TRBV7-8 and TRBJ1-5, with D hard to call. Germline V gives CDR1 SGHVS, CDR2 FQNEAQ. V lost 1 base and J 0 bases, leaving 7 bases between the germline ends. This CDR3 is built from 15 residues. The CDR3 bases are TGTGCCAGCAGCTTAGGGGAATATAGCAATCAGCCCCAGCATTTT. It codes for CASSLGEYSNQPQHF.

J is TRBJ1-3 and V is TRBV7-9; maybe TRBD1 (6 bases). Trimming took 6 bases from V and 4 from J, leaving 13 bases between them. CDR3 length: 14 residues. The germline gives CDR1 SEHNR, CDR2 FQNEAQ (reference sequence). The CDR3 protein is CASRSDRIGNTIYF. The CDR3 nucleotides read TGTGCCAGCAGGTCAGACAGGATCGGAAACACCATATATTTT.

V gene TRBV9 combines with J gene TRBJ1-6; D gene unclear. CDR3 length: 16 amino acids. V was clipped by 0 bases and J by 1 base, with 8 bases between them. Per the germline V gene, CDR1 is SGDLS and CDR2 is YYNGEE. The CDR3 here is CASSVADVSYNSPLHF. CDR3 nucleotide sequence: TGTGCCAGCAGCGTAGCGGACGTGTCCTATAATTCACCCCTCCACTTT.

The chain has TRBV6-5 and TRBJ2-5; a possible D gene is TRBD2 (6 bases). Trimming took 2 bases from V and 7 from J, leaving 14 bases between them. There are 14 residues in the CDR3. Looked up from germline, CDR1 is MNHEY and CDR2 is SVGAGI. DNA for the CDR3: TGTGCCAGCAGTTACAGTGGGACTGGGGGGACCCAGTACTTC. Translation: CASSYSGTGGTQYF.

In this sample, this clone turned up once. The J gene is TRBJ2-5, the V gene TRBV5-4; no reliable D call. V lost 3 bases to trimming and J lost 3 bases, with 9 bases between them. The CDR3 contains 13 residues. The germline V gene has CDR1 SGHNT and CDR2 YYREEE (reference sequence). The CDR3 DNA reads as TGTGCCAGCAGCTCCCGAACCGAAGAGACCCAGTACTTC. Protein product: CASSSRTEETQYF.

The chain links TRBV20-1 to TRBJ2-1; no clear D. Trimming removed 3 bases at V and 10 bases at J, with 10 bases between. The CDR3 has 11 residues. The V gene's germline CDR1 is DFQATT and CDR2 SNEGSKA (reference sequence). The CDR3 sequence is CSASSRFEQFF. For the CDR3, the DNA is TGCAGTGCTAGTAGCCGGTTCGAGCAGTTCTTC.

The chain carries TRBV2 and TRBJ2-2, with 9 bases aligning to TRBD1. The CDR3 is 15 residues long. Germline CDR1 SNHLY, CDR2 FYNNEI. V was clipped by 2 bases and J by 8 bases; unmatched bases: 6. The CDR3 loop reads CASSELDRGDGELFF. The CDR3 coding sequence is TGTGCCAGCAGTGAATTGGACAGGGGAGATGGGGAGCTGTTTTTT. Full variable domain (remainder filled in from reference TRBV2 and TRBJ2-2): EPEVTQTPSHQVTQMGQEVILRCVPISNHLYFYWYRQILGQKVEFLVSFYNNEISEKSEIFDDQFSVERPDGSNFTLKIRSTKLEDSAMYFCASSELDRGDGELFFGEGSRLTVL.

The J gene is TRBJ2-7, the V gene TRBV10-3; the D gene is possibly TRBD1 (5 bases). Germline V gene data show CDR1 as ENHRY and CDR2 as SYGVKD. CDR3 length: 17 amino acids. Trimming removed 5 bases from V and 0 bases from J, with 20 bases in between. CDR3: CAISPTQATPSSYEQYF. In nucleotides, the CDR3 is TGTGCCATCAGTCCCACACAGGCAACACCCAGCTCCTACGAGCAGTACTTC.

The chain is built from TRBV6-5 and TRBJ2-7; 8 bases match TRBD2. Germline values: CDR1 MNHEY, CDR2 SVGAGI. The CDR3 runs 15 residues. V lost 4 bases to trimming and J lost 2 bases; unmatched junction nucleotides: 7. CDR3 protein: CASSSERGNAYEQYF. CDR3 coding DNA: TGTGCCAGCAGTTCGGAGCGGGGGAACGCCTACGAGCAGTACTTC.

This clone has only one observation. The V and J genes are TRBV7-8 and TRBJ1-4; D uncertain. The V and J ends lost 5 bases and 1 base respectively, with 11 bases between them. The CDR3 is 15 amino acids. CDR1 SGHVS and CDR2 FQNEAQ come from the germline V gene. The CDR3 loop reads CASSNPGETNEKLFF. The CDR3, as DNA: TGTGCCAGCAGCAACCCGGGAGAAACTAATGAAAAACTGTTTTTT.

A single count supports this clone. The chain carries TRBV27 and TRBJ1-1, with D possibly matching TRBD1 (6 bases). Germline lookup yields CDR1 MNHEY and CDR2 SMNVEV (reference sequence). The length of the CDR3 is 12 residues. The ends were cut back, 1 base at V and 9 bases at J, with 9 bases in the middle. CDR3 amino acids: CASSLYGQQAFF. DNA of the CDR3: TGTGCCAGCAGTTTATACGGACAGCAAGCTTTCTTT.

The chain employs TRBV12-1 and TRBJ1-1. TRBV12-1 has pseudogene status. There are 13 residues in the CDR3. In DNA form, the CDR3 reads TGTGCCAGCAGCTTGGCGACGAACACTGAAGCTTTCTTT. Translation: CASSLATNTEAFF.

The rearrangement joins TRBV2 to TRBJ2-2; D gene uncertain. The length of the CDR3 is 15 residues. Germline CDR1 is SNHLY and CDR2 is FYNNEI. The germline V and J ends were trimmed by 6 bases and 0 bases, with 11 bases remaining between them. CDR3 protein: CASRLLSSNTGELFF. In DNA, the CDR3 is TGTGCCAGCAGGCTACTGTCTTCGAACACCGGGGAGCTGTTTTTT.

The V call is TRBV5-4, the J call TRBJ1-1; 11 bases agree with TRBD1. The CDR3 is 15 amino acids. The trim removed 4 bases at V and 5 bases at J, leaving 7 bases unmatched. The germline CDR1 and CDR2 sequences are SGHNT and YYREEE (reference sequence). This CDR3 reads CASSLGQGALTEAFF. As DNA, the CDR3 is TGTGCCAGCAGCCTAGGACAGGGGGCCCTTACTGAAGCTTTCTTT.